This T cell receptor (beta chain) is from a study of T cell responses to AZD1222 COVID-19 vaccine. Turning to the study itself: Analyses pooled second doses at about 4 or about 12 weeks. Study-level findings and limits: The study found vaccine-associated CD4 TCRs spanning spike, dominant at 160-218 and 743-854.

Repertoires were generated with immunoSEQ multiplex PCR, while TCRdb's copy carries only in-frame clones and drops some. The sample lists 150,000 to 200,000 clones, around 88% seen once, with approximately 0.5% in the top ten. The CDR3 contains 15 residues. Germline V gives CDR1 SGHTA, CDR2 FQGNSA. Trimming left V 4 bases short and J 1 base short, with 11 bases between. A remark on this clone: Its antigen is unknown.

The sequencing here drew on peripheral blood, taken on day 0 of AZD1222 vaccination. The rearrangement uses TRBV7-2 and TRBJ1-5; D call uncertain. The origin of this receptor is an adult in good health. The DNA of the CDR3 is TGTGCCAGCAGCTCCCGCGTCGGGAGCAATCAGCCCCAGCATTTT. Translating it yields CASSSRVGSNQPQHF.